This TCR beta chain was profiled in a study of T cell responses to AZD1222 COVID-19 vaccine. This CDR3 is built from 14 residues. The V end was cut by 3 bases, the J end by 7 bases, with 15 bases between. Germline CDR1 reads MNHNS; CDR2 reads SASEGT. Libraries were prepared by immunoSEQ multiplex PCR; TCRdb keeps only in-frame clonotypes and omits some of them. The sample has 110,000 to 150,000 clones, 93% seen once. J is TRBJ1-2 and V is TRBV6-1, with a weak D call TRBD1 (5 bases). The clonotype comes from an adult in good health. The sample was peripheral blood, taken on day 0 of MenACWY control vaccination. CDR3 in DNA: TGTGCCAGCAGTGACCGGGACGTTCGGTTTGGCTACACCTTC. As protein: CASSDRDVRFGYTF.